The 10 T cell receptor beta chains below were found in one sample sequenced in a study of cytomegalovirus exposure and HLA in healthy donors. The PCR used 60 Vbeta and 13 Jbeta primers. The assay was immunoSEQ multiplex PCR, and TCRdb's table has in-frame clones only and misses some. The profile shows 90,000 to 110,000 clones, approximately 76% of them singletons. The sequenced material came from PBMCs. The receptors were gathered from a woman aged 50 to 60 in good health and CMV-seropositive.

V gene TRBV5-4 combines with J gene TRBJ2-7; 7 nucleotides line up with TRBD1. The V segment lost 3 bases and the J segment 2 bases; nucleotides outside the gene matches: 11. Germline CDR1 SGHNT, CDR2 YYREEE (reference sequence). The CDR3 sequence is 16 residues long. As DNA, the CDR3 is TGTGCCAGCAGCTATGGGGGAGACAGGGTTACCTACGAGCAGTACTTC. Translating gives CASSYGGDRVTYEQYF. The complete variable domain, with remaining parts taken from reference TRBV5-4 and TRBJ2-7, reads ETGVTQSPTHLIKTRGQQVTLRCSSQSGHNTVSWYQQALGQGPQFIFQYYREEENGRGNFPPRFSGLQFPNYSSELNVNALELDDSALYLCASSYGGDRVTYEQYFGPGTRLTVT.

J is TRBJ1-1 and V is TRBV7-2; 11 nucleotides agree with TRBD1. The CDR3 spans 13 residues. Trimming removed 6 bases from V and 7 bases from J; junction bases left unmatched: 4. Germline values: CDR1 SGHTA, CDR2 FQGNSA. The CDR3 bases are TGTGCCAGCAGGACCGGGACAGGGGGTGAAGCTTTCTTT. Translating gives CASRTGTGGEAFF.

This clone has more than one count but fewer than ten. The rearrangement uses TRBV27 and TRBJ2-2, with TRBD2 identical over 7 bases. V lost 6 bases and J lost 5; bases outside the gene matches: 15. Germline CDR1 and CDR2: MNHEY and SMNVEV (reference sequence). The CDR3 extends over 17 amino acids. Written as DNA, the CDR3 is TGTGCCAGCAGCCCCTCTGTGGGAGGGCCATGGACCGGGGAGCTGTTTTTT. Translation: CASSPSVGGPWTGELFF.

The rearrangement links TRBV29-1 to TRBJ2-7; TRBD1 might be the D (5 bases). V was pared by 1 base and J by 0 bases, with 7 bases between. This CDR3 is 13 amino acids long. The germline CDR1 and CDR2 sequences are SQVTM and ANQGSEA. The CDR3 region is CSVEVRDSYEQYF. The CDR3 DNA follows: TGCAGCGTTGAAGTCAGGGACTCCTACGAGCAGTACTTC.

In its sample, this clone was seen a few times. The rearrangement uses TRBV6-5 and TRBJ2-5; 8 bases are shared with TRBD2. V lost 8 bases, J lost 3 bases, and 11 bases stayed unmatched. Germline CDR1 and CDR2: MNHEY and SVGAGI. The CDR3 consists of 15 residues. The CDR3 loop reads CASAPRGGEKETQYF. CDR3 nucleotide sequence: TGTGCCAGCGCACCTCGGGGGGGCGAAAAAGAGACCCAGTACTTC.

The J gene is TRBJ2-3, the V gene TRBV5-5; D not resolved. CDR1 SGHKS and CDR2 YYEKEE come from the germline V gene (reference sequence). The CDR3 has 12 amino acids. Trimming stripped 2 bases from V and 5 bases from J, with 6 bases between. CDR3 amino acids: CASSFSRDTQYF. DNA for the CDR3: TGTGCCAGCAGCTTTAGTAGAGATACGCAGTATTTT.

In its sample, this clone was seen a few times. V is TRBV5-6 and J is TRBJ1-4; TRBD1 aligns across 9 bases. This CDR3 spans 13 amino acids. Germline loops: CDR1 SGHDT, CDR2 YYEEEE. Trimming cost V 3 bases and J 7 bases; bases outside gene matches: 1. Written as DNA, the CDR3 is TGTGCCAGCAGCTGGGGACAGGGTGAAAAACTGTTTTTT. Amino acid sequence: CASSWGQGEKLFF.

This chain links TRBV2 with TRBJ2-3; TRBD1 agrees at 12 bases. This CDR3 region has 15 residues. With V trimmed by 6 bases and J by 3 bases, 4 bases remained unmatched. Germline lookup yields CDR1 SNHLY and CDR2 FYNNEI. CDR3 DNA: TGTGCCAGCAGGGGACAGGGGGCGGGAACAGATACGCAGTATTTT. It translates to CASRGQGAGTDTQYF.

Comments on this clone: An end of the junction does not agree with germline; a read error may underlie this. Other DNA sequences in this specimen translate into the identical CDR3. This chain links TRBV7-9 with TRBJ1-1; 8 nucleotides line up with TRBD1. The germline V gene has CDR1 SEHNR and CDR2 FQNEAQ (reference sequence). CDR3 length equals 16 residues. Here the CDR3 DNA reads TGCGCCAGCACAAAGGACAGGGAGGTTATGAACACTGAAGCTTTCTTT. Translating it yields CASTKDREVMNTEAFF.

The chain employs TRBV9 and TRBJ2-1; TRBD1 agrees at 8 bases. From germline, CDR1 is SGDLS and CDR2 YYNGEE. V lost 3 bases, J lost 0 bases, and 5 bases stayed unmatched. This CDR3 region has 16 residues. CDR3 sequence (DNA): TGTGCCAGCAGCGCCTGGGACAGGAGCTCCTACAATGAGCAGTTCTTC. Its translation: CASSAWDRSSYNEQFF.